This T cell receptor (beta chain) was sequenced in a study of cytomegalovirus exposure and HLA in healthy donors. The CDR3 consists of 15 residues. Trimming took off 2 bases at V and 4 bases at J, with 15 bases between the two ends. Germline V lookup: CDR1 GTSNPN, CDR2 SVGIG (reference sequence). Both 60 Vbeta primers and 13 Jbeta primers went into the PCR. The protocol was immunoSEQ multiplex PCR, while the TCRdb copy is restricted to in-frame clones and leaves out a portion. Its listing shows more than 75,000 clones. Sequenced input: PBMCs. The chain couples TRBV30 to TRBJ1-5, with D unresolved. The receptor's source is a man aged 50 to 59 in good health and CMV-seropositive. The CDR3: CAWSPPQVINQPQHF. CDR3 bases: TGTGCCTGGAGTCCTCCGCAGGTGATTAATCAGCCCCAGCATTTT.